This T cell receptor (beta chain) appears in the sequencing data of a study of T cell responses to AZD1222 COVID-19 vaccine. Study information: Some second doses came at about 4 weeks and others at about 12 weeks; these were pooled.

Study-wide results and limits: The sample set comprised mostly white British donors with more females, and clonal diversity was possibly underestimated.

Unmatched junction bases numbered 5, after V lost 4 bases and J lost 0 bases. Germline CDR1 is KGHSH and CDR2 is LQKENI. The CDR3 runs 17 residues. As for this clone: The antigen is undetermined.

The method was immunoSEQ multiplex PCR; TCRdb's version includes in-frame clones alone and lacks a portion of them. The repertoire holds around 97,000 clones, about 90% seen once, with roughly 20% in the top ten. This clonotype was obtained from an adult in good health. The source material was peripheral blood, sampled on day 0 of AZD1222 vaccination. The chain combines TRBV18 with TRBJ2-4; 11 bases fit TRBD2. DNA for the CDR3: TGTGCCAGCTCACGAACCGGGACTAGCGGAGCCAAAAACATTCAGTACTTC. This translates into CASSRTGTSGAKNIQYF.